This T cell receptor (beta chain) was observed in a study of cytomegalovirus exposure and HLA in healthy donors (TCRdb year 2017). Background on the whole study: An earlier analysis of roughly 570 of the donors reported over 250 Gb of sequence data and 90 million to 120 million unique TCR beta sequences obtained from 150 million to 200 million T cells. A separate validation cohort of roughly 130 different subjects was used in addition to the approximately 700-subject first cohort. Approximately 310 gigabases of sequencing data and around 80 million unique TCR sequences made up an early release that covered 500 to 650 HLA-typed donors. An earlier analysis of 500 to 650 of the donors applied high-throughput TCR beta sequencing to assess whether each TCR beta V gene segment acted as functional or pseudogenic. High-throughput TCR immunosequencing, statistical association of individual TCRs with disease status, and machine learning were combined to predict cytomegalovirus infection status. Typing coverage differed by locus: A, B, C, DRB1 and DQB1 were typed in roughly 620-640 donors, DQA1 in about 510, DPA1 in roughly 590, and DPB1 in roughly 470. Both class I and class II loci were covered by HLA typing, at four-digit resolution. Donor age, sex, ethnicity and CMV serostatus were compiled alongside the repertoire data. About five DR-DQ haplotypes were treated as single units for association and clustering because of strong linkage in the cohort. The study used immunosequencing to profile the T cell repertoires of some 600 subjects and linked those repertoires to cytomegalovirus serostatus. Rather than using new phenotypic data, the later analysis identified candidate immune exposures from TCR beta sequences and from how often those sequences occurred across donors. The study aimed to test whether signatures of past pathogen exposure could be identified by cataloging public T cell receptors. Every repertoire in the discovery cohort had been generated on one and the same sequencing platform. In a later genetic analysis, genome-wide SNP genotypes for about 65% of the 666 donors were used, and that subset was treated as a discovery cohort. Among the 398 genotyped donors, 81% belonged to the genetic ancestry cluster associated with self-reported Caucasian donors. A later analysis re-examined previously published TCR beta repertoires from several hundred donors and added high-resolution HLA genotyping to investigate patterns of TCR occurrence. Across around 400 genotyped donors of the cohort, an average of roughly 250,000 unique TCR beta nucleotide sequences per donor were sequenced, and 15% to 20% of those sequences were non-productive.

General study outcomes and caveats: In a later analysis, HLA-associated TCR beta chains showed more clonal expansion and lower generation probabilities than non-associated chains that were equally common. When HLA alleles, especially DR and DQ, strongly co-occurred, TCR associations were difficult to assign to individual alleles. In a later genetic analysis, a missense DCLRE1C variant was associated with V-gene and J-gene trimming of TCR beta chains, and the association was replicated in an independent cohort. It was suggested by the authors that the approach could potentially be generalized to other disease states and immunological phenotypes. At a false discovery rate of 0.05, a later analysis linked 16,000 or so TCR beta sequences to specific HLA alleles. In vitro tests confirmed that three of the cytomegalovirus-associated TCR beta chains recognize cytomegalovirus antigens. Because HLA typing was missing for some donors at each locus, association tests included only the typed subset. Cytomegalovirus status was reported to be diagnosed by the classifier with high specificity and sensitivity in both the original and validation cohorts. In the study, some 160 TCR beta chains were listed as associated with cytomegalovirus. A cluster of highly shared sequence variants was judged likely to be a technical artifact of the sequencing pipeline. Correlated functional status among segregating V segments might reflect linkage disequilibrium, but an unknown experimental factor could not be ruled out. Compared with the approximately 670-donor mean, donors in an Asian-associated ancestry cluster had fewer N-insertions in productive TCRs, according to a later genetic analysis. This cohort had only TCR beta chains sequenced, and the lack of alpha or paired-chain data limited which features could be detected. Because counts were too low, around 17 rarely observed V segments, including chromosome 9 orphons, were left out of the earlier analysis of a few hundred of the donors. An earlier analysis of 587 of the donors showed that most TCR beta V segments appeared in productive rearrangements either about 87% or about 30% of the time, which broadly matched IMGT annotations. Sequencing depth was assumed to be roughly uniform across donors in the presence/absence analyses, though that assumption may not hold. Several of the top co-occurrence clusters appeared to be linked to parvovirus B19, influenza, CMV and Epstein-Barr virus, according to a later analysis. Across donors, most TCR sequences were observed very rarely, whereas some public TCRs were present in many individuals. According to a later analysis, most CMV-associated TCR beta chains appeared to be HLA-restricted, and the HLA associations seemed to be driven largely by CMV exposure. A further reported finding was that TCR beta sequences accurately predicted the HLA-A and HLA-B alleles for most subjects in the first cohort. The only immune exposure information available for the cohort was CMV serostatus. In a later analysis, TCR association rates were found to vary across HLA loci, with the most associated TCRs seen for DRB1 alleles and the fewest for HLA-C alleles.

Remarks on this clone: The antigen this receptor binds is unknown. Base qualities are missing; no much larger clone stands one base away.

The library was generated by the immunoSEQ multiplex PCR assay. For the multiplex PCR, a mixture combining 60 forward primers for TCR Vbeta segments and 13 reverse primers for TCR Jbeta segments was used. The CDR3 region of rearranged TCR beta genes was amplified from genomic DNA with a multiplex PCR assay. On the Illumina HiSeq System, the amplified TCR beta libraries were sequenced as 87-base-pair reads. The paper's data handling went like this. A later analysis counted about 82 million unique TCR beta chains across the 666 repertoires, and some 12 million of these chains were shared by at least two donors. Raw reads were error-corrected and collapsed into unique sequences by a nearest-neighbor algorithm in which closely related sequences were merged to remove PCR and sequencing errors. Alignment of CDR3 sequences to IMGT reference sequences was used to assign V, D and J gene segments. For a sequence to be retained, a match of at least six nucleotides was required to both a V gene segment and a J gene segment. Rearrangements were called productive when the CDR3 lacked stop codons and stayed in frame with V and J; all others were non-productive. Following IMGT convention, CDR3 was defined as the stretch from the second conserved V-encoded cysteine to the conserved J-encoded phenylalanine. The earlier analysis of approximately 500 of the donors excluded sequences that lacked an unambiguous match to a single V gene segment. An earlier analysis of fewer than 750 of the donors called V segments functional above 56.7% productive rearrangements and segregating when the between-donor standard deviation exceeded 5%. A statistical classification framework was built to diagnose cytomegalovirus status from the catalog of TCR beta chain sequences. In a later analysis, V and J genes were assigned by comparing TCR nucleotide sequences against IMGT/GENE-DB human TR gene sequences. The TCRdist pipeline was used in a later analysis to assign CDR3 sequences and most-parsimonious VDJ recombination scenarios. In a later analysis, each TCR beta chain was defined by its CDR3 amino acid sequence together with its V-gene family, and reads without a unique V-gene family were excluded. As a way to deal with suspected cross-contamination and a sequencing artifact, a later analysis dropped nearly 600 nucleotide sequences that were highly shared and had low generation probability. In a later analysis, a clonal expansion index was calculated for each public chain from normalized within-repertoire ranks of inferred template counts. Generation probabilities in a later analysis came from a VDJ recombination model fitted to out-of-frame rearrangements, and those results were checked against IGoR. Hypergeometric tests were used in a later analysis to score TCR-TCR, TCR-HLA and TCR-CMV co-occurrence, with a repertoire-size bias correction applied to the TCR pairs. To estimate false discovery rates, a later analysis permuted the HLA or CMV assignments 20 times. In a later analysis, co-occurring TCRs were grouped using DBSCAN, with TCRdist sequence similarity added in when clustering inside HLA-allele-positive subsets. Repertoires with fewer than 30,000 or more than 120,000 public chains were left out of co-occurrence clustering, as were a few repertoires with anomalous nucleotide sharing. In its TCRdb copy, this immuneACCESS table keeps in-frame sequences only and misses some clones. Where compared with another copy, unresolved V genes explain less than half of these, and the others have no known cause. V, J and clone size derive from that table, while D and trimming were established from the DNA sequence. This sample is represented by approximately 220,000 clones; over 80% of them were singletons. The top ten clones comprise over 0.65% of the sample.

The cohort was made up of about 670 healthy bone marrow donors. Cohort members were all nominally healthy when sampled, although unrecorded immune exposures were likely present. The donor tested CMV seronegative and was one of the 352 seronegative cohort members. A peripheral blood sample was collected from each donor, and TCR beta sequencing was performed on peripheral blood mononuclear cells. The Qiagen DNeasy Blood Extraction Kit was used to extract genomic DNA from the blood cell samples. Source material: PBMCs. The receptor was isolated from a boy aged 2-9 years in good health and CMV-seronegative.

The CDR3 protein: CASSPGLAGHNEQFF. The sequence in DNA is TGTGCCAGCAGCCCGGGACTAGCGGGACACAATGAGCAGTTCTTC. The V and J genes are TRBV4-2 and TRBJ2-1, and 13 junction bases match TRBD2. V lost 4 bases and J lost 5 bases, and the count of bases not matched to a germline gene is 2. The CDR3 starts with the cysteine, ends with the phenylalanine, and has 15 residues. Left in the record is the CDR3 DNA by itself, 45 bases read in frame from the first base. As encoded in the germline V gene, CDR1 is LGHNA while CDR2 is YNFKEQ.